Included here is one T cell receptor (beta chain) sequence, with context. Its antigen is not identified. This sample was included in a study of cytomegalovirus exposure and HLA in healthy donors. Study observations and caveats: In a later analysis, parvovirus B19, influenza, CMV and Epstein-Barr virus appeared linked to several top co-occurrence clusters. In a later analysis, a missense DCLRE1C variant was linked to TCR beta V- and J-gene trimming. Among TCR beta chains, those listed as cytomegalovirus-associated numbered roughly 150.

The PCR ran on 60 Vbeta and 13 Jbeta primers. Only in-frame clones appear in the TCRdb table, and some are missing; sequencing was by immunoSEQ multiplex PCR. Here the sample spans 84,000 or so clones, 65% to 85% being singletons. Germline CDR1 WNHNN, CDR2 SYGVQD (reference sequence). V shed 2 bases and J 6 bases; nucleotides not matched to a gene: 8. The CDR3 has 15 residues. Those who donated were healthy bone marrow donors. The sample consisted of PBMCs. The rearrangement joins TRBV10-1 to TRBJ2-3; 7 nucleotides match TRBD2. The sequence derives from a man between 25 and 39 years old in good health and CMV-seronegative. CDR3 DNA: TGCGCCAGCAGTGAGGGGCCCGTCGGGGGGGATACGCAGTATTTT. This encodes CASSEGPVGGDTQYF.